What follows are 19 T cell receptor beta chains derived from one specimen sequenced in a study of T cells in Graves' hyperthyroidism and ophthalmopathy. RNA transcripts were the template for amplifying TCR beta CDR3 regions. The primer set for the first-round RT-PCR of the TCR CDR3 was HTBI. One entry per CDR3 protein results from TCRdb running MiXCR on the multiplex PCR reads. This table holds over 650,000 distinct CDR3 sequences, 40% to 55% found once. The specimen sequenced was peripheral blood or thyroid tissue (not recorded which). The origin of the receptors is an adult man with Graves' disease, either hyperthyroidism or ophthalmopathy (not recorded which).

This chain joins TRBV12-3 or TRBV12-4 and TRBJ2-5, with TRBD1 matching 10 bases. With 5 bases clipped from V and 5 bases from J, the junction kept 5 bases outside the gene matches. This CDR3 spans 14 amino acids. The CDR3 protein is CASSRGQGWETQYF. In DNA, the CDR3 is TGTGCCAGCAGTCGGGGACAGGGGTGGGAGACCCAGTACTTC.

The rearrangement joins TRBV2 to TRBJ2-7; no reliable D call. V was pared by 5 bases and J by 3 bases, with 8 bases between. The CDR3 is 12 amino acids. Germline CDR1 is SNHLY and CDR2 is FYNNEI. The CDR3 DNA is TGTGCCAGCAGTTACCTAGACTACGAGCAGTACTTC. Translation gives CASSYLDYEQYF.

In its sample, this clonotype was seen many times. V usage is TRBV7-9 and J usage is TRBJ1-1, with D unclear. The CDR3 is 15 residues long. CDR1 SEHNR and CDR2 FQNEAQ come from the germline V gene (reference sequence). The V and J ends lost 5 bases and 1 base respectively, with 14 bases between them. The CDR3 spells CASSQSAGRNTEAFF. Written as DNA, the CDR3 is TGTGCCAGCAGCCAATCCGCCGGGAGGAACACTGAAGCTTTCTTT.

This clonotype showed up many times. The chain combines TRBV12-3 or TRBV12-4 with TRBJ1-5; D may be TRBD1 (6 bases). CDR3 size: 15 residues. Trimming left V 5 bases short and J 0 bases short, with 11 bases between. Written as DNA, the CDR3 is TGTGCCAGCAGTGCAGGGGAGTATAGCAATCAGCCCCAGCATTTT. Translated, it gives CASSAGEYSNQPQHF.

In this sample, this clonotype turned up a few times. DNA of the CDR3: TGCAGCGTTGAAGTTCTGGTGGAGGGCTACACCTTC. Translating it yields CSVEVLVEGYTF. The chain couples TRBV29-1 to TRBJ1-2; D remains unclear. Deletions cut 1 base from V and 8 bases from J, with 11 bases between. The CDR3 runs to 12 residues. Germline V gene sequence: CDR1 SQVTM, CDR2 ANQGSEA.

The table lists this clonotype with many counts. The chain recombines TRBV15 with TRBJ2-7, with 7 positions matching TRBD2. Per the germline V gene, CDR1 is LNHNV and CDR2 is YYDKDF (reference sequence). Trimming cost V 4 bases and J 6 bases; bases outside gene matches: 6. The CDR3 loop spans 13 amino acids. In nucleotides, the CDR3 is TGTGCCACCAGCATTAGCGGGCAGTTCGAGCAGTACTTC. It specifies CATSISGQFEQYF.

In its sample, this clonotype was seen a few times. The chain combines TRBV20-1 with TRBJ1-1; D is unclear. Germline V gene lookup returns CDR1 DFQATT and CDR2 SNEGSKA (reference sequence). V was shortened by 5 bases and J by 6 bases, with 16 bases between the two germline ends. CDR3 size: 13 residues. As DNA, the CDR3 is TGCAGTGCTGAGAGGACCGGGCCCTCTGAAGCTTTCTTT. It translates to CSAERTGPSEAFF.

This sequence joins TRBV15 and TRBJ1-4, with 8 positions matching TRBD1. This CDR3 region has 18 residues. The germline V gene has CDR1 LNHNV and CDR2 YYDKDF (reference sequence). After removal of 0 bases from V and 3 bases from J, the junction contained 9 bases not matched to a gene. CDR3: CATSRDLPGQASNEKLFF. CDR3 sequence (DNA): TGTGCCACCAGCAGAGATCTGCCGGGACAGGCCTCTAATGAAAAACTGTTTTTT. Full variable domain (outside the CDR3, taken from reference TRBV15 and TRBJ1-4): DAMVIQNPRYQVTQFGKPVTLSCSQTLNHNVMYWYQQKSSQAPKLLFHYYDKDFNNEADTPDNFQSRRPNTSFCFLDIRSPGLGDTAMYLCATSRDLPGQASNEKLFFGSGTQLSVL.

In its sample, this clonotype was seen many times. This chain connects TRBV12-3 or TRBV12-4 to TRBJ1-2; a possible D gene is TRBD1 (5 bases). This CDR3 has 13 residues. V lost 6 bases, J lost 5 bases, and 13 bases lay in between. CDR3 region: CASRLSGGYGYTF. CDR3 bases: TGTGCCAGCAGGCTAAGTGGGGGGTATGGCTACACCTTC.

Points on this clonotype: A much bigger clone sits one base away, suggesting this may be a read error. This sequence joins TRBV7-8 and TRBJ1-1; D gene uncertain. In germline, CDR1 is SGHVS, CDR2 FQNEAQ. The CDR3 has 13 amino acids. V was trimmed by 5 bases and J by 7 bases, leaving 14 bases between them. The CDR3 bases are TGTGCCAGCAGCCCAACCCTCAAAGATGAAGCTTTCTTT. It is translated as CASSPTLKDEAFF.

The table lists this clonotype with a few counts. V usage is TRBV12-5 and J usage is TRBJ1-1; D may be TRBD1 (5 bases). This CDR3 is 14 amino acids long. Per germline, CDR1 LGHNT and CDR2 FRNRAP. CDR3 sequence: CASSYWRGNTEAFF. The CDR3 coding sequence is TGTGCCAGCAGTTACTGGAGGGGGAACACTGAAGCTTTCTTT.

Comments on this clonotype: Germline is not matched at one junction end, which may reflect a read error. The chain links TRBV6-6 to TRBJ1-2; D is possibly TRBD1 (5 bases). The CDR3 extends over 12 amino acids. Germline loops: CDR1 MNHNY, CDR2 SVGAGI (reference sequence). This chain's CDR3 is CACSITGYGYTF. In DNA, the CDR3 is TGTGCCTGCAGTATTACAGGATATGGCTACACCTTC.

As to this clonotype: This could be a read error, since a much larger clone is one nucleotide away. The V and J genes are TRBV29-1 and TRBJ1-2, with D hard to call. The CDR3 is 12 amino acids. Per germline, CDR1 SQVTM and CDR2 ANQGSEA. The chain's CDR3 is CSVVKTNYDYTF. CDR3 DNA: TGCAGCGTAGTGAAGACTAACTATGACTACACCTTC.

The CDR3 nucleotides read TGCGCCAGCAGCCAAGGAGGGAGGTCCCCTGGAAACACCATATATTTT. This encodes CASSQGGRSPGNTIYF. The V gene is TRBV4-1, the J gene TRBJ1-3; D is unclear. Between the trimmed V and J ends, which lost 1 base and 2 bases, there was a span of 12 bases. CDR1 MGHRA and CDR2 YSYEKL come from the germline V gene. The CDR3 runs 16 residues.

This clonotype was detected many times. This chain uses TRBV7-9 with TRBJ2-7; TRBD2 aligns across 8 bases. Germline CDR1 is SEHNR and CDR2 is FQNEAQ (reference sequence). This CDR3 is 14 amino acids long. Trimming at V came to 0 bases and at J to 5 bases, leaving 3 bases not matched to a gene. In DNA form, the CDR3 reads TGTGCCAGCAGCTTAGCCGGGAGGGGGGACGAGCAGTACTTC. Its translation: CASSLAGRGDEQYF.

The J gene is TRBJ1-2, the V gene TRBV25-1, with D uncertain. Per germline, CDR1 MGHDK and CDR2 SYGVNS. The V and J ends lost 3 bases and 4 bases respectively, with 12 bases between them. There are 14 residues in the CDR3. The CDR3, as DNA: TGTGCCAGCAGTGACCATAATGGGAGCTATGGCTACACCTTC. It is translated as CASSDHNGSYGYTF.

This clonotype appeared a few times. The gene calls are TRBV10-3 and TRBJ1-1; no clear D. The CDR3 totals 11 residues. Germline V CDR1 and CDR2: ENHRY, SYGVKD. The germline V and J ends were trimmed by 10 bases and 7 bases, with 13 bases remaining between them. The CDR3 DNA follows: TGTGCCAGCAGACCACAGCGTGAAGCTTTCTTT. It encodes CASRPQREAFF.

This CDR3 reads CASSSGTSANGELFF. The DNA for the CDR3 is TGTGCCAGTAGCTCCGGGACTAGCGCCAACGGGGAGCTGTTTTTT. The gene calls are TRBV19 and TRBJ2-2, with 10 bases matching TRBD2. This CDR3 region has 15 residues. Germline CDR1 and CDR2: LNHDA and SQIVND (reference sequence). V lost 6 bases to trimming and J lost 7 bases; unmatched junction nucleotides: 8.

The sample holds a few counts of this clonotype. The rearrangement links TRBV2 to TRBJ2-2; D is perhaps TRBD1 (6 bases). The CDR3 contains 14 residues. CDR1 is SNHLY, CDR2 FYNNEI, per germline. V dropped 2 bases and J dropped 4 bases, with 8 bases sitting between them. CDR3 loop: CASSETRGTGELFF. The CDR3 nucleotides are TGTGCCAGCAGTGAAACCAGGGGCACCGGGGAGCTGTTTTTT.